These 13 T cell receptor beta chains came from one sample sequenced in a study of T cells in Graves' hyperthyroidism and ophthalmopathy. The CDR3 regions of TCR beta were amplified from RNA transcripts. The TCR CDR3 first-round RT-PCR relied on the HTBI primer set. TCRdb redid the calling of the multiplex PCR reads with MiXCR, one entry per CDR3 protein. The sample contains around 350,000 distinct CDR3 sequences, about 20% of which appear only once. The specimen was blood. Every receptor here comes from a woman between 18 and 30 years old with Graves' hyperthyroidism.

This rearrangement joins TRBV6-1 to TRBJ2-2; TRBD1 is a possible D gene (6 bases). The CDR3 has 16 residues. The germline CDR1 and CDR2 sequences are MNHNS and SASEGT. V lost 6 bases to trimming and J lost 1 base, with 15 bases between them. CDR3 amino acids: CASSLLRTENTGELFF. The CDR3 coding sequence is TGTGCCAGCAGCCTCTTAAGGACAGAGAACACCGGGGAGCTGTTTTTT.

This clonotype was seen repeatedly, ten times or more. The CDR3: CASSQTLNTEAFF. CDR3 coding DNA: TGTGCCAGCAGCCAGACACTGAACACTGAAGCTTTCTTT. This chain links TRBV14 with TRBJ1-1; no clear D. Germline-derived CDR1 and CDR2 are SGHDN and FVKESK. Trimming removed 3 bases from V and 0 bases from J, with 5 bases in between. The CDR3 covers 13 residues.

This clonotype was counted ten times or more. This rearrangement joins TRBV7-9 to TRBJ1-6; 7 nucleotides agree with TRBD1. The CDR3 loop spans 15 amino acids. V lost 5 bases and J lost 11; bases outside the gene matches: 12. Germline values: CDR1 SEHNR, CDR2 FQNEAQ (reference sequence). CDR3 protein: CASSTDRAYYPPLHF. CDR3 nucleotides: TGTGCCAGCAGCACCGACAGGGCATATTATCCACCCCTCCACTTT.

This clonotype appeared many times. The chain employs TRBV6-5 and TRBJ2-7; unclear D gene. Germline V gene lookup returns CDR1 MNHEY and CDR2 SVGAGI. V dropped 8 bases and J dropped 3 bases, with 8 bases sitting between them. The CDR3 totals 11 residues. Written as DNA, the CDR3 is TGTGCCAGCGGCCAAGACTACGAGCAGTACTTC. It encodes CASGQDYEQYF.

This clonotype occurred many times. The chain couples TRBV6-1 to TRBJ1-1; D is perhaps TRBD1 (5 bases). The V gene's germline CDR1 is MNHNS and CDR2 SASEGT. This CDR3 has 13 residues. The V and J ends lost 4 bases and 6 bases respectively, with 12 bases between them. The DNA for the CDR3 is TGTGCCAGCAGTGCCGTCGACAGAGCTGAAGCTTTCTTT. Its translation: CASSAVDRAEAFF.

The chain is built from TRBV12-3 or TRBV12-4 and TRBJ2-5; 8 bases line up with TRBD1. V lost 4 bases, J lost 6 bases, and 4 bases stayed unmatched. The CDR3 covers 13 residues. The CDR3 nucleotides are TGTGCCAGCAGTTCGGACAGGGAGAAGACCCAGTACTTC. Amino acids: CASSSDREKTQYF.

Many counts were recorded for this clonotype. CDR3 DNA sequence: TGTGCCAGCAGCGCAGGGGACGAGCAGTACTTC. This sequence encodes CASSAGDEQYF. The rearrangement joins TRBV9 to TRBJ2-7; possible D gene TRBD1, 6 bases. V was trimmed by 3 bases and J by 5 bases, leaving 6 bases between them. This CDR3 spans 11 amino acids. Germline V gene data show CDR1 as SGDLS and CDR2 as YYNGEE.

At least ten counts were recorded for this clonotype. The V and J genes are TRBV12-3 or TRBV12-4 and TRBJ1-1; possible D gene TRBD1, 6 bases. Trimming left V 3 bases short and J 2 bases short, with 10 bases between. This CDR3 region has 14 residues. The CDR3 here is CASSFTGSNTEAFF. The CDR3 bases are TGTGCCAGCAGTTTTACAGGGAGTAACACTGAAGCTTTCTTT.

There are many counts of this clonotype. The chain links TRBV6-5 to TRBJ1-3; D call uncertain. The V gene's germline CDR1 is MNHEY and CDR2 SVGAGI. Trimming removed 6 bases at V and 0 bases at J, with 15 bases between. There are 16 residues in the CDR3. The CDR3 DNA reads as TGTGCCAGCAGCTACCAAGGGCTCGACTCTGGAAACACCATATATTTT. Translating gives CASSYQGLDSGNTIYF.

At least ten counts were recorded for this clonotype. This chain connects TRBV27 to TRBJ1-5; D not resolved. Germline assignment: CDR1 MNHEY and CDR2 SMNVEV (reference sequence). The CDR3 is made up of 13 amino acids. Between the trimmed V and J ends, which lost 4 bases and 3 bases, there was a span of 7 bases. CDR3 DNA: TGTGCCAGCAGTTCGTGGGTCAATCAGCCCCAGCATTTT. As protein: CASSSWVNQPQHF.

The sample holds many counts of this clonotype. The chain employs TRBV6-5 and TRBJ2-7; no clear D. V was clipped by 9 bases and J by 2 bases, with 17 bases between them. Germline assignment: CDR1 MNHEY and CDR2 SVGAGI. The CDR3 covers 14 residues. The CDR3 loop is CASPLPQAAYEQYF. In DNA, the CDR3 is TGTGCCAGTCCGCTTCCTCAGGCCGCCTACGAGCAGTACTTC.

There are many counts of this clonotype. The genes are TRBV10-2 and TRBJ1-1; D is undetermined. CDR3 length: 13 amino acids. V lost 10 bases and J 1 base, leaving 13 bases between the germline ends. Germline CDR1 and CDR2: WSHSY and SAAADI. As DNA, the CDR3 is TGCGCCACCCAAAATCAGGAGAACACTGAAGCTTTCTTT. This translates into CATQNQENTEAFF.

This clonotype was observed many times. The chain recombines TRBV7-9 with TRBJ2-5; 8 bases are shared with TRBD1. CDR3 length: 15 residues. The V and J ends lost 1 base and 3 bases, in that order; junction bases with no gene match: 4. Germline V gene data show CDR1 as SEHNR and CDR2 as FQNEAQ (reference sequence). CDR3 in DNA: TGTGCCAGCAGCTTAGGCATGACAGGGGAAGAGACCCAGTACTTC. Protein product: CASSLGMTGEETQYF.